One sample yielded the 29 T cell receptor beta chains listed below, sequenced in a study of a mutant IDH1 vaccine in newly diagnosed glioma. Antigens of these TCRs are unknown. Sequenced by immunoSEQ multiplex PCR; TCRdb stores in-frame clones only, minus some. Of about 40,000 clones in the sample, 80% to 95% were seen once. As to time point: week 5, during vaccination. Every single dose of the vaccine, 300 ug of mutant IDH1 20-mer peptide, came with topical imiquimod. The source was PBMCs, collected from a glioma patient whose treatment included an IDH1 peptide vaccine. The receptors were gathered from a man aged 50 or older with glioma.

The chain recombines TRBV19 with TRBJ2-3, with TRBD2 matching 16 bases. With 1 base clipped from V and 8 bases from J, the junction kept 3 bases outside the gene matches. This CDR3 has 16 residues. Looked up from germline, CDR1 is LNHDA and CDR2 is SQIVND (reference sequence). The DNA of the CDR3 is TGTGCCAGTAGTATAGCCGGGACTAGCGGGAGGGGTACGCAGTATTTT. This translates into CASSIAGTSGRGTQYF.

This chain links TRBV9 with TRBJ2-3; 8 nucleotides line up with TRBD2. CDR3 length: 16 residues. J lost 6 bases, V lost 0 bases, and 9 bases had no gene match. Germline V lookup: CDR1 SGDLS, CDR2 YYNGEE. The CDR3 nucleotides are TGTGCCAGCAGCGTAGTCCCAGCGGGAGAAGGGGATACGCAGTATTTT. It codes for CASSVVPAGEGDTQYF.

V is TRBV18 and J is TRBJ2-6; the D gene is possibly TRBD2 (6 bases). Germline V gene data show CDR1 as KGHSH and CDR2 as LQKENI. V lost 4 bases and J 4 bases, leaving 11 bases between the germline ends. The CDR3 has 15 amino acids. CDR3 DNA sequence: TGTGCCAGCTCACAGGGGCTAGCGGGGGCCAACGTCCTGACTTTC. Its protein product is CASSQGLAGANVLTF.

The chain is built from TRBV4-2 and TRBJ2-1; D uncertain. With 3 bases removed from V and 4 bases from J, the gap between germline ends came to 22 bases. The germline CDR1 and CDR2 sequences are LGHNA and YNFKEQ. This CDR3 is 18 amino acids long. The CDR3 spells CASSQFGPLSQIYNEQFF. For the CDR3, the DNA is TGTGCCAGCAGCCAGTTCGGACCGCTTTCCCAGATTTACAATGAGCAGTTCTTC.

The chain employs TRBV5-1 and TRBJ1-4, with D uncertain. CDR3 size: 14 residues. Germline CDR1 SGHRS, CDR2 YFSETQ. Trimming removed 0 bases from V and 5 bases from J, with 8 bases in between. The CDR3 reads CASSLDQRNEKLFF. The DNA for the CDR3 is TGCGCCAGCAGCTTGGATCAGAGGAATGAAAAACTGTTTTTT.

The J gene is TRBJ2-7, the V gene TRBV5-1; tentative D call: TRBD2 (6 bases). The CDR3 sequence is 14 residues long. The V end lost 4 bases, the J end lost 2 bases, and 13 bases lay between the germline ends. The germline V gene encodes CDR1 SGHRS and CDR2 YFSETQ. In DNA form, the CDR3 reads TGCGCCAGCAGCCAGTGGGCGGGGACCTACGAGCAGTACTTC. Translating gives CASSQWAGTYEQYF. The full variable domain, its missing parts supplied by reference TRBV5-1 and TRBJ2-7, is KAGVTQTPRYLIKTRGQQVTLSCSPISGHRSVSWYQQTPGQGLQFLFEYFSETQRNKGNFPGRFSGRQFSNSRSEMNVSTLELGDSALYLCASSQWAGTYEQYFGPGTRLTVT.

The chain has TRBV28 and TRBJ1-4, with D possibly being TRBD1 (6 bases). The CDR3 loop spans 16 amino acids. CDR1 MDHEN and CDR2 SYDVKM come from the germline V gene. The V gene lost 2 bases and the J gene lost 7 bases, with 17 bases spanning the gap. As DNA, the CDR3 is TGTGCCAGCAGTTTACTATTAGGGGGAGTAACTGAAAAACTGTTTTTT. Amino acids: CASSLLLGGVTEKLFF.

This clone turned up a few times. The chain carries TRBV2 and TRBJ2-3; TRBD1 matches at 7 bases. Trimming at V came to 5 bases and at J to 11 bases, leaving 19 bases not matched to a gene. The CDR3 extends over 16 amino acids. The germline V gene has CDR1 SNHLY and CDR2 FYNNEI. The CDR3, as DNA: TGTGCCAGCAGTCTACGGACAGGTCAAGAGCGTAAGGGGCAGTATTTT. It encodes CASSLRTGQERKGQYF.

CDR3 DNA sequence: TGTGCCAGCAGTTTATATGCCCTTGGCGGGGCTCAAAGAAACACCGGGGAGCTGTTTTTT. Protein product: CASSLYALGGAQRNTGELFF. The chain carries TRBV28 and TRBJ2-2; possibly TRBD2 for D (6 bases). This CDR3 has 20 residues. Germline V lookup: CDR1 MDHEN, CDR2 SYDVKM. Trimming stripped 1 base from V and 2 bases from J, with 23 bases between.

V and J are TRBV29-1 and TRBJ1-1, with D hard to call. Germline V gene lookup returns CDR1 SQVTM and CDR2 ANQGSEA. The V and J ends lost 4 bases and 1 base respectively, with 7 bases between them. The CDR3 length is 12 residues. The CDR3 is CSVGHRNTEAFF. DNA of the CDR3: TGCAGCGTTGGACACCGGAACACTGAAGCTTTCTTT.

This chain links TRBV15 with TRBJ2-1, with a weak D call TRBD1 (7 bases). Trimming pared 0 bases from V and 5 bases from J, leaving 17 bases between. CDR3 size: 17 residues. Germline V gene lookup returns CDR1 LNHNV and CDR2 YYDKDF (reference sequence). The chain's CDR3 is CATSRDRGRGVHNEQFF. The DNA of the CDR3 is TGTGCCACCAGCAGAGATAGAGGCAGGGGGGTCCACAATGAGCAGTTCTTC.

This chain joins TRBV30 and TRBJ2-1; TRBD2 is a possible D gene (5 bases). The CDR3 length is 14 residues. V dropped 2 bases and J dropped 6 bases, with 14 bases sitting between them. Germline CDR1 GTSNPN, CDR2 SVGIG (reference sequence). The CDR3 DNA reads as TGTGCCTGGAGTTCGAGGGAGCGTTTCAATGAGCAGTTCTTC. Translated: CAWSSRERFNEQFF.

This clone occurred once. The chain couples TRBV19 to TRBJ1-2, with D uncertain. The CDR3 spans 14 residues. CDR1 and CDR2 from the germline V gene are LNHDA and SQIVND (reference sequence). Trimming cost V 0 bases and J 2 bases, with 7 bases left between them. The chain's CDR3 is CASSIDSVNYGYTF. The CDR3 DNA reads TGTGCCAGTAGTATAGACTCGGTAAACTATGGCTACACCTTC.

In this sample, this clone turned up a few times. The V call is TRBV6-5, the J call TRBJ1-2, with D perhaps matching TRBD1 (6 bases). This CDR3 has 14 residues. The germline gives CDR1 MNHEY, CDR2 SVGAGI. V gave up 0 bases and J gave up 4 bases, with 9 bases separating them. The CDR3 DNA reads TGTGCCAGCAGTTACTCACAGGGTCGCTATGGCTACACCTTC. Translated: CASSYSQGRYGYTF.

J is TRBJ1-5 and V is TRBV9; weak D call: TRBD1 (5 bases). Trimming stripped 0 bases from V and 7 bases from J, with 11 bases between. The length of the CDR3 is 14 residues. Germline lookup yields CDR1 SGDLS and CDR2 YYNGEE. The CDR3 here is CASSVGVTGQPQHF. The CDR3 bases are TGTGCCAGCAGCGTAGGAGTAACAGGCCAGCCCCAGCATTTT. Full variable domain (remainder filled in from reference TRBV9 and TRBJ1-5): DSGVTQTPKHLITATGQRVTLRCSPRSGDLSVYWYQQSLDQGLQFLIQYYNGEERAKGNILERFSAQQFPDLHSELNLSSLELGDSALYFCASSVGVTGQPQHFGDGTRLSIL.

The rearrangement uses TRBV9 and TRBJ1-2, with D perhaps matching TRBD1 (6 bases). In germline, CDR1 is SGDLS, CDR2 YYNGEE. V shed 0 bases and J shed 6 bases, with 12 bases lying between them. The CDR3 contains 14 residues. CDR3 DNA: TGTGCCAGCAGCGTAGATCCCAGGGGCGATGGCTACACCTTC. Protein product: CASSVDPRGDGYTF.

This clone was detected once. The same CDR3 also results from other DNA sequences found in this sample. The chain has TRBV5-1 and TRBJ2-1; D is possibly TRBD2 (5 bases). The CDR3 loop spans 15 amino acids. Trimming removed 2 bases from V and 0 bases from J, with 9 bases in between. Germline values: CDR1 SGHRS, CDR2 YFSETQ. For the CDR3, the DNA is TGCGCCAGCAGCTTTAGTGGGAGCTCCTACAATGAGCAGTTCTTC. It codes for CASSFSGSSYNEQFF.

This rearrangement joins TRBV5-1 to TRBJ1-1, with 8 bases lining up with TRBD1. The V gene's germline CDR1 is SGHRS and CDR2 YFSETQ. The CDR3 length is 14 residues. Trimming took 4 bases from V and 4 from J; bases not matched to a gene: 6. The CDR3 coding sequence is TGCGCCAGCAGCCTAGGGGACAGGACCACTGAAGCTTTCTTT. Translating gives CASSLGDRTTEAFF.

V and J are TRBV18 and TRBJ2-2; maybe TRBD1 (5 bases). Deletions cut 8 bases from V and 6 bases from J, with 16 bases between. The CDR3 sequence is 14 residues long. In germline, CDR1 is KGHSH, CDR2 LQKENI. The DNA for the CDR3 is TGTGCCAGCCGCGATAGGGGCCACGCCGGGGAGCTGTTTTTT. Protein: CASRDRGHAGELFF. The entire variable domain, with the rest obtained from reference TRBV18 and TRBJ2-2, is as follows: NAGVMQNPRHLVRRRGQEARLRCSPMKGHSHVYWYRQLPEEGLKFMVYLQKENIIDESGMPKERFSAEFPKEGPSILRIQQVVRGDSAAYFCASRDRGHAGELFFGEGSRLTVL.

The genes are TRBV10-3 and TRBJ1-3; D is unclear. Trimming pared 6 bases from V and 0 bases from J, leaving 6 bases between. Germline values: CDR1 ENHRY, CDR2 SYGVKD. CDR3 length: 13 residues. The CDR3 DNA is TGTGCCATCAGGGAGAGCTCTGGAAACACCATATATTTT. It codes for CAIRESSGNTIYF.

This chain uses TRBV5-1 with TRBJ2-7; 10 bases align to TRBD1. This CDR3 spans 15 amino acids. The V segment lost 4 bases and the J segment 6 bases; nucleotides outside the gene matches: 10. CDR1 is SGHRS, CDR2 YFSETQ, per germline. This chain's CDR3 is CASSRGQGNPSEQYF. CDR3 DNA: TGCGCCAGCAGCAGGGGACAGGGGAACCCCTCCGAGCAGTACTTC.

This sequence joins TRBV27 and TRBJ2-1; 7 bases align to TRBD1. CDR3 length: 14 residues. V gave up 4 bases and J gave up 9 bases; unmatched junction bases: 9. Looked up from germline, CDR1 is MNHEY and CDR2 is SMNVEV (reference sequence). The CDR3 sequence is CASSSLNRGTEQFF. CDR3 DNA sequence: TGTGCCAGCAGTTCGCTTAACAGGGGTACTGAGCAGTTCTTC.

The rearrangement uses TRBV11-2 and TRBJ1-2; 7 bases match TRBD1. CDR1 and CDR2 from the germline V gene are SGHAT and FQNNGV. This CDR3 is 15 amino acids long. The junction had 8 bases not matched to a gene; V was cut back by 5 bases and J by 2 bases. The CDR3 coding sequence is TGTGCCAGCAGCGCACAGGGACAGCTCAACTATGGCTACACCTTC. It codes for CASSAQGQLNYGYTF.

The chain joins TRBV5-1 to TRBJ1-3; D uncertain. V lost 5 bases and J lost 4, with 13 bases in between. This CDR3 is 14 amino acids long. CDR1 is SGHRS and CDR2 is YFSETQ in the germline V gene. Here the CDR3 DNA reads TGCGCCAGCAGGATGGAGTGGACGGGAAACACCATATATTTT. Translation gives CASRMEWTGNTIYF. Full variable domain (missing parts from reference TRBV5-1 and TRBJ1-3): KAGVTQTPRYLIKTRGQQVTLSCSPISGHRSVSWYQQTPGQGLQFLFEYFSETQRNKGNFPGRFSGRQFSNSRSEMNVSTLELGDSALYLCASRMEWTGNTIYFGEGSWLTVV.

V and J are TRBV4-3 and TRBJ1-5; D call uncertain. The CDR3 runs 15 residues. CDR1 LGHNA and CDR2 YSLEER come from the germline V gene. The ends were cut back, 3 bases at V and 0 bases at J, with 9 bases in the middle. The CDR3 nucleotides read TGCGCCAGCAGCCAGGATTTTTATAGCAATCAGCCCCAGCATTTT. It yields the protein CASSQDFYSNQPQHF.

The rearrangement links TRBV6-1 to TRBJ1-2, with TRBD1 identical over 7 bases. V gave up 6 bases and J gave up 1 base; unmatched junction bases: 8. Germline-derived CDR1 and CDR2 are MNHNS and SASEGT. The CDR3 is made up of 15 amino acids. The CDR3 spells CASRTGTAINYGYTF. The CDR3 bases are TGTGCCAGCAGAACAGGGACAGCGATTAACTATGGCTACACCTTC.

Of note for this clone: One junction end does not reproduce the germline sequence, and a read error may be involved. V and J are TRBV6-1 and TRBJ2-3; D perhaps matches TRBD2 (5 bases). Germline V CDR1 and CDR2: MNHNS, SASEGT. The CDR3 runs to 14 residues. CDR3 amino acids: CASTEHTREDTQYF. For the CDR3, the DNA is TGTGCCAGCACTGAACACACTAGAGAAGATACGCAGTATTTT.

This chain uses TRBV13 with TRBJ2-3; TRBD1 might be the D (5 bases). Germline V gene sequence: CDR1 PRHDT, CDR2 FYEKMQ (reference sequence). CDR3 length equals 17 residues. V was pared by 0 bases and J by 1 base, with 14 bases between. The CDR3 here is CASSLGAGYIGTDTQYF. The CDR3 coding sequence is TGTGCCAGCAGCTTAGGGGCAGGGTATATCGGCACAGATACGCAGTATTTT.

The chain is built from TRBV5-1 and TRBJ1-3, with no clear D. This CDR3 region has 15 residues. Germline-derived CDR1 and CDR2 are SGHRS and YFSETQ. Trimming shortened V by 0 bases and J by 4 bases, and 11 bases separated the two germline ends. The CDR3 region has the DNA TGCGCCAGCAGCTTGGGGGCAGGCGCCGGAAACACCATATATTTT. The encoded protein is CASSLGAGAGNTIYF.